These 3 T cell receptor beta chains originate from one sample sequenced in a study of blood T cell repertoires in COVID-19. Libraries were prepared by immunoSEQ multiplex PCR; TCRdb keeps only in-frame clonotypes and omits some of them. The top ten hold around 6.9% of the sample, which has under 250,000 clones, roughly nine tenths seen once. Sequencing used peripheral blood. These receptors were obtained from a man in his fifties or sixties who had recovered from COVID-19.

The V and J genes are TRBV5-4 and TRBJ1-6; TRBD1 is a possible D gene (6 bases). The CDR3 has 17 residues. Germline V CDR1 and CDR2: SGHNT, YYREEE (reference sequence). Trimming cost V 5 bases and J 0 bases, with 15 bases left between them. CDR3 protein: CASSSGQSRSYNSPLHF. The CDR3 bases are TGTGCCAGCAGTTCAGGACAGTCTCGCTCCTATAATTCACCCCTCCACTTT.

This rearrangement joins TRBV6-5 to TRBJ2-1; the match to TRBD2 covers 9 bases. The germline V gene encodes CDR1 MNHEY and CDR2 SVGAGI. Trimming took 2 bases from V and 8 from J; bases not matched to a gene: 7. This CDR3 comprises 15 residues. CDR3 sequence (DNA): TGTGCCAGCAGTTACGGGGCGGGAGGGGGGTATGAGCAGTTCTTC. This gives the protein CASSYGAGGGYEQFF.

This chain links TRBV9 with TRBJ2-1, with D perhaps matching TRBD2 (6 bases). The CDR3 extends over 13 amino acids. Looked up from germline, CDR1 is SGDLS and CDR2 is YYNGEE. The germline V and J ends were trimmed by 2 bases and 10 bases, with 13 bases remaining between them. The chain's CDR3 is CASSVGGKREQFF. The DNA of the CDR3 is TGTGCCAGCAGCGTGGGCGGGAAGAGGGAGCAGTTCTTC.